The 28 T cell receptor beta chains given below trace back to one sample, sequenced in a study of shared clonotypes between healthy human individuals. CD45RO-negative cells were positively selected for CCR7, leaving out terminally differentiated effector memory CD45RA+ cells. Libraries were prepared by immunoSEQ multiplex PCR; TCRdb keeps only in-frame clonotypes and omits some of them. The repertoire holds roughly 2 million clones, with just under 95% as singletons. The sequenced material came from naive CD8+ T cells sorted from blood. These TCRs come from a man younger than 30 in good health.

The V gene is TRBV6-5, the J gene TRBJ1-2; 8 nucleotides line up with TRBD1. V shed 11 bases and J 3 bases; nucleotides not matched to a gene: 2. Germline-derived CDR1 and CDR2 are MNHEY and SVGAGI. The CDR3 totals 11 residues. The CDR3 DNA follows: TGTGCCGCAGGGGGCGACTATGGCTACACCTTC. Encoded protein: CAAGGDYGYTF.

This clone was seen a handful of times. This chain links TRBV7-9 with TRBJ1-3; D gene uncertain. V dropped 5 bases and J dropped 0 bases, with 14 bases sitting between them. CDR3 length: 16 residues. Germline-derived CDR1 and CDR2 are SEHNR and FQNEAQ (reference sequence). CDR3 region: CASSTDSSSSGNTIYF. CDR3 nucleotides: TGTGCCAGCAGCACGGACTCGTCGAGCTCTGGAAACACCATATATTTT.

The V gene is TRBV30, the J gene TRBJ2-4, with 7 bases matching TRBD1. The V gene end was trimmed by 1 base and the J gene end by 8 bases; junction bases not matched to a gene: 8. This CDR3 has 14 residues. CDR1 GTSNPN and CDR2 SVGIG come from the germline V gene (reference sequence). The CDR3: CAWSDSPTGDIQYF. The CDR3 bases are TGTGCCTGGAGTGACTCCCCTACAGGGGACATTCAGTACTTC. Together with reference TRBV30 and TRBJ2-4, the CDR3 gives the full variable domain: SQTIHQWPATLVQPVGSPLSLECTVEGTSNPNLYWYRQAAGRGLQLLFYSVGIGQISSEVPQNLSASRPQDRQFILSSKKLLLSDSGFYLCAWSDSPTGDIQYFGAGTRLSVL.

As concerns this clone: This sequence is one base from a far larger clone and is likely a read error. The V and J genes are TRBV10-3 and TRBJ2-7; possible D gene TRBD2, 5 bases. This CDR3 spans 13 amino acids. The V gene's germline CDR1 is ENHRY and CDR2 SYGVKD. The DNA of the CDR3 is TGTACCATCAGTGAGGGAAATGCCTACGAGCAGTACTTC. Protein sequence: CTISEGNAYEQYF.

Comment on this clone: Other DNA sequences within the sample encode an identical CDR3. The chain combines TRBV7-9 with TRBJ2-3; D is perhaps TRBD1 (6 bases). The length of the CDR3 is 15 residues. The germline gives CDR1 SEHNR, CDR2 FQNEAQ (reference sequence). Deletions cut 1 base from V and 0 bases from J, with 8 bases between. The CDR3 protein is CASSLGQGSTDTQYF. In DNA form, the CDR3 reads TGTGCCAGCAGCTTAGGGCAGGGGAGCACAGATACGCAGTATTTT.

This chain connects TRBV29-1 to TRBJ2-7; tentative D call: TRBD1 (7 bases). CDR1 and CDR2 from the germline V gene are SQVTM and ANQGSEA. The germline V and J ends were trimmed by 4 bases and 2 bases, with 12 bases remaining between them. The CDR3 spans 13 residues. The CDR3 sequence: CSVAGDSTYEQYF. The CDR3 bases are TGCAGCGTTGCGGGGGACAGTACCTACGAGCAGTACTTC.

Note on this clone: The sample holds other DNA sequences that translate to the same CDR3. The chain joins TRBV5-6 to TRBJ1-2; the D gene is possibly TRBD1 (6 bases). Trimming took off 4 bases at V and 5 bases at J, with 12 bases between the two ends. This CDR3 has 13 residues. Germline V gives CDR1 SGHDT, CDR2 YYEEEE. CDR3 sequence: CASSEDSLYGYTF. The CDR3 nucleotides are TGTGCCAGCAGCGAGGACAGCCTATATGGCTACACCTTC.

V usage is TRBV18 and J usage is TRBJ1-6, with 7 bases that match TRBD1. The CDR3 extends over 15 amino acids. Germline values: CDR1 KGHSH, CDR2 LQKENI. The V gene end was trimmed by 6 bases and the J gene end by 7 bases; junction bases not matched to a gene: 9. The CDR3, as DNA: TGTGCCAGCTCCCCAGGACAGGCGCTGAATTCACCCCTCCACTTT. Translation: CASSPGQALNSPLHF.

The rearrangement joins TRBV7-9 to TRBJ1-1; D is possibly TRBD1 (5 bases). V lost 2 bases, J lost 0 bases, and 16 bases lay in between. This CDR3 region has 17 residues. Germline CDR1 is SEHNR and CDR2 is FQNEAQ (reference sequence). CDR3: CASSLIHADKMNTEAFF. CDR3 sequence (DNA): TGTGCCAGCAGCTTAATTCACGCGGACAAGATGAACACTGAAGCTTTCTTT.

The chain joins TRBV4-1 to TRBJ2-5, with D possibly TRBD2 on 6 matching bases. Germline-derived CDR1 and CDR2 are MGHRA and YSYEKL. The CDR3 length is 15 residues. Trimming left V 0 bases short and J 3 bases short, with 11 bases between. CDR3 sequence (DNA): TGCGCCAGCAGCCAAGAGGGCAGGGAGGAAGAGACCCAGTACTTC. This encodes CASSQEGREEETQYF.

The chain uses TRBV2 and TRBJ1-1, with D possibly matching TRBD1 (6 bases). CDR1 is SNHLY, CDR2 FYNNEI, per germline. V was trimmed by 2 bases and J by 6 bases, leaving 13 bases between them. The CDR3 covers 14 residues. This CDR3 reads CASSETGAGAEAFF. DNA for the CDR3: TGTGCCAGCAGTGAAACGGGGGCGGGGGCTGAAGCTTTCTTT. Filled out from reference TRBV2 and TRBJ1-1, the complete variable domain reads EPEVTQTPSHQVTQMGQEVILRCVPISNHLYFYWYRQILGQKVEFLVSFYNNEISEKSEIFDDQFSVERPDGSNFTLKIRSTKLEDSAMYFCASSETGAGAEAFFGQGTRLTVV.

Points on this clone: Distinct nucleotide sequences in the sample also encode this CDR3. This rearrangement joins TRBV4-1 to TRBJ2-7; D is unclear. V was clipped by 1 base and J by 2 bases, with 9 bases between them. Germline CDR1 and CDR2: MGHRA and YSYEKL. The CDR3 has 14 residues. The CDR3 DNA reads TGCGCCAGCAGCCAAGCTGGTGGAGCCTACGAGCAGTACTTC. This sequence encodes CASSQAGGAYEQYF.

The CDR3 is CASSETAGGSGEQFF. In nucleotides, the CDR3 is TGTGCCAGCAGCGAGACGGCAGGGGGCTCAGGCGAGCAGTTCTTC. This chain joins TRBV13 and TRBJ2-1; 8 bases are shared with TRBD1. This CDR3 region has 15 residues. V was pared by 5 bases and J by 10 bases, with 13 bases of the junction left unmatched. Germline V gene sequence: CDR1 PRHDT, CDR2 FYEKMQ (reference sequence).

The chain links TRBV5-6 to TRBJ2-3, with D tentatively TRBD2 (6 bases). With 6 bases removed from V and 0 bases from J, the gap between germline ends came to 14 bases. Germline CDR1 SGHDT, CDR2 YYEEEE. The CDR3 spans 15 residues. CDR3 DNA sequence: TGTGCCAGCAACTGGGTGGGGGGAAGCACAGATACGCAGTATTTT. It is translated as CASNWVGGSTDTQYF.

This chain joins TRBV6-5 and TRBJ2-7; D might be TRBD1 (6 bases). This CDR3 has 12 residues. The germline V gene has CDR1 MNHEY and CDR2 SVGAGI. V was trimmed by 6 bases and J by 1 base, leaving 7 bases between them. The CDR3 coding sequence is TGTGCCAGCAGACAGGGTTCCTACGAGCAGTACTTC. Protein sequence: CASRQGSYEQYF.

V usage is TRBV6-5 and J usage is TRBJ1-2; D gene uncertain. This CDR3 has 11 residues. Germline V CDR1 and CDR2: MNHEY, SVGAGI. V lost 0 bases, J lost 9 bases, and 5 bases lay in between. The CDR3 nucleotides are TGTGCCAGCAGTTACTCGATGCGCTACACCTTC. Translated, it gives CASSYSMRYTF.

J is TRBJ2-7 and V is TRBV30; D unclear. The CDR3 spans 15 residues. CDR1 is GTSNPN, CDR2 SVGIG, per germline (reference sequence). V was pared by 0 bases and J by 0 bases, with 12 bases between. The CDR3 bases are TGTGCCTGGAGTGTAGTAGTGGGCCCCTCCTACGAGCAGTACTTC. Protein sequence: CAWSVVVGPSYEQYF.

This chain joins TRBV5-6 and TRBJ2-1, with 9 positions matching TRBD2. V lost 3 bases and J lost 8; bases outside the gene matches: 0. This CDR3 is built from 12 residues. The V gene's germline CDR1 is SGHDT and CDR2 YYEEEE. CDR3 nucleotide sequence: TGTGCCAGCAGCTGGACTAGCGATGAGCAGTTCTTC. Amino acid sequence: CASSWTSDEQFF.

To note about this clone: At one end the junction does not follow the germline gene, possibly because of a read error. The V gene is TRBV7-7, the J gene TRBJ2-2; no firm D call. This CDR3 has 15 residues. Germline V lookup: CDR1 SSHAT, CDR2 FNYEAQ (reference sequence). The DNA for the CDR3 is TGTGCTAGCAGCTTAACCGATGAGAACACCGGGGAGCTGTTTTTT. It encodes CASSLTDENTGELFF.

In the case of this clone: In the same sample, other DNA sequences code for this CDR3. The chain links TRBV6-5 to TRBJ2-7; no clear D. The length of the CDR3 is 13 residues. Germline V gene sequence: CDR1 MNHEY, CDR2 SVGAGI. The V and J ends lost 2 bases and 0 bases respectively, with 5 bases between them. The CDR3 nucleotides read TGTGCCAGCAGTTACAGGCACTCCTACGAGCAGTACTTC. Translation: CASSYRHSYEQYF.

The chain carries TRBV10-2 and TRBJ2-3; 7 bases agree with TRBD2. V lost 2 bases and J lost 4; bases outside the gene matches: 9. Germline CDR1 and CDR2: WSHSY and SAAADI. The CDR3 spans 16 residues. CDR3 amino acids: CASSETGLDRSDTQYF. The DNA of the CDR3 is TGCGCCAGCAGTGAGACCGGACTAGACCGTTCAGATACGCAGTATTTT.

The gene calls are TRBV6-5 and TRBJ2-7; D gene uncertain. Germline CDR1 MNHEY, CDR2 SVGAGI. The CDR3 is 12 residues long. V was shortened by 0 bases and J by 6 bases, with 6 bases between the two germline ends. The CDR3 reads CASSYSGFEQYF. Here the CDR3 DNA reads TGTGCCAGCAGTTACTCGGGGTTCGAGCAGTACTTC.

This chain uses TRBV2 with TRBJ2-7; either TRBD1 or TRBD2 may fit D (5 bases each). CDR1 and CDR2 (germline): SNHLY, FYNNEI. V was trimmed by 3 bases and J by 0 bases, leaving 18 bases between them. This CDR3 contains 17 residues. CDR3 coding DNA: TGTGCCAGCAGTGAGGGGACGGAAGGTCCTAGCTCCTACGAGCAGTACTTC. It specifies CASSEGTEGPSSYEQYF.

This clone was counted a single time. The rearrangement joins TRBV9 to TRBJ2-1, with D unclear. The germline V gene has CDR1 SGDLS and CDR2 YYNGEE. There are 11 residues in the CDR3. V was cut by 3 bases and J by 7 bases, with 5 bases left in between. CDR3 region: CASSETNEQFF. The DNA for the CDR3 is TGTGCCAGCAGCGAGACAAATGAGCAGTTCTTC.

The V and J genes are TRBV19 and TRBJ2-1; 12 bases are shared with TRBD2. The CDR3 has 16 amino acids. J gave up 3 bases and V 6 bases, and 6 bases lay outside the gene matches. CDR1 LNHDA and CDR2 SQIVND come from the germline V gene (reference sequence). The CDR3 here is CASSQTSGGLYNEQFF. DNA of the CDR3: TGTGCCAGTAGCCAGACTAGCGGGGGACTCTACAATGAGCAGTTCTTC.

The chain employs TRBV28 and TRBJ1-1, with TRBD1 as a possible D gene (5 bases). Germline V gives CDR1 MDHEN, CDR2 SYDVKM. The V end lost 4 bases, the J end lost 5 bases, and 8 bases lay between the germline ends. The CDR3 contains 12 residues. The chain's CDR3 is CASSSGTTEAFF. The CDR3 DNA reads as TGTGCCAGCAGTTCAGGGACTACTGAAGCTTTCTTT.

This CDR3 reads CASSSQRDRTYEQYF. The DNA of the CDR3 is TGTGCCAGCAGTTCCCAAAGGGACAGGACCTACGAGCAGTACTTC. This chain uses TRBV6-5 with TRBJ2-7, with 8 bases identical to TRBD1. The length of the CDR3 is 15 residues. V shed 4 bases, J shed 2 bases, and the junction held 7 bases outside the gene matches. CDR1 is MNHEY and CDR2 is SVGAGI in the germline V gene.

On this clone itself: The identical CDR3 is also encoded by other nucleotide sequences in the sample. This sequence joins TRBV5-4 and TRBJ2-7, with D perhaps TRBD2 (5 bases). The germline V and J ends were trimmed by 0 bases and 4 bases, with 8 bases remaining between them. The CDR3 is 13 amino acids. The germline gives CDR1 SGHNT, CDR2 YYREEE (reference sequence). The CDR3 region has the DNA TGTGCCAGCAGCTTGGAGTCGGGATACGAGCAGTACTTC. The encoded protein is CASSLESGYEQYF.